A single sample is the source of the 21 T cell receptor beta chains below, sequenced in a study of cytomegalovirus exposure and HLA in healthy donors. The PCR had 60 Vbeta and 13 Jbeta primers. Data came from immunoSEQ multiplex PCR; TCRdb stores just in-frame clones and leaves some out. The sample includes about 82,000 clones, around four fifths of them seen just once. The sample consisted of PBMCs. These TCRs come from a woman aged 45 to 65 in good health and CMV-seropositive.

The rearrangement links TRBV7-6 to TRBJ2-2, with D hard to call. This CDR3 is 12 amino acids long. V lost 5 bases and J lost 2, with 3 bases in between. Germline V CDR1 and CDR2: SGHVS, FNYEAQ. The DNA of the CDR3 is TGTGCCAGCAGCCCTAACACCGGGGAGCTGTTTTTT. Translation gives CASSPNTGELFF.

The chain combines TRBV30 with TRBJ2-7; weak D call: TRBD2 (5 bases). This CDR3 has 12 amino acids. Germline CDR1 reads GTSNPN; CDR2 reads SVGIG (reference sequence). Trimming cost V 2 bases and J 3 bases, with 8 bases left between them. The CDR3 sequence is CAWSPGIYEQYF. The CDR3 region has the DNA TGTGCCTGGAGTCCCGGGATCTACGAGCAGTACTTC.

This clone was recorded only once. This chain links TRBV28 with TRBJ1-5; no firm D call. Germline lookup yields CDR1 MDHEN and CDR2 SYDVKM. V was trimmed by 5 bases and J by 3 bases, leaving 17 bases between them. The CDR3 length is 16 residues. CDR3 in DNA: TGTGCCAGCAGTCCCCTCGGCGGATCCCCCAATCAGCCCCAGCATTTT. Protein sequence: CASSPLGGSPNQPQHF.

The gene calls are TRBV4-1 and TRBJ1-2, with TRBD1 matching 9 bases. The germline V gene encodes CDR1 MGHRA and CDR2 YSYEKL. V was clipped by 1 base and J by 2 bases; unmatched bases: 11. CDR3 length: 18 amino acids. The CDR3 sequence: CASSQAWRDRVTNYGYTF. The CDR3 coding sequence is TGCGCCAGCAGCCAAGCTTGGAGGGACAGGGTGACCAACTATGGCTACACCTTC.

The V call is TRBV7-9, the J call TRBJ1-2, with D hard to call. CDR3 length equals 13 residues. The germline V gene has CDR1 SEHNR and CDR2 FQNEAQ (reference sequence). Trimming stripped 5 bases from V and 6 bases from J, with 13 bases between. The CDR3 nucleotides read TGTGCCAGCAGCCAATCAGTTCGGGATGGCTACACCTTC. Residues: CASSQSVRDGYTF.

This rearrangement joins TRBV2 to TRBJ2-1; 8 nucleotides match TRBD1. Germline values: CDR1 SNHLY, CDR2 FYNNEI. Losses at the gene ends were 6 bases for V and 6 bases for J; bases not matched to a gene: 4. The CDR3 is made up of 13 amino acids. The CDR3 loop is CASSGQGFNEQFF. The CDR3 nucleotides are TGTGCCAGCAGCGGACAGGGTTTCAATGAGCAGTTCTTC.

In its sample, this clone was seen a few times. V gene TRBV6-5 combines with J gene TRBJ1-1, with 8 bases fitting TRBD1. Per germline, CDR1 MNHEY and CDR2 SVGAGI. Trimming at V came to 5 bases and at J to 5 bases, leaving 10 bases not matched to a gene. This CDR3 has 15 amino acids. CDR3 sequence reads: CASSKNYQGATEAFF. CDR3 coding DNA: TGTGCCAGCAGTAAAAACTATCAGGGGGCTACTGAAGCTTTCTTT.

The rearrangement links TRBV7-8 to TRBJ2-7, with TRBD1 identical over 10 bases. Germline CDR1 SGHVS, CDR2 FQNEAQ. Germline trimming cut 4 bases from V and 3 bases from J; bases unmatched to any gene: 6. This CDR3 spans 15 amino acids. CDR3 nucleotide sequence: TGTGCCAGCAGCTCAAAGACAGGGGGCGACTACGAGCAGTACTTC. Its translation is CASSSKTGGDYEQYF.

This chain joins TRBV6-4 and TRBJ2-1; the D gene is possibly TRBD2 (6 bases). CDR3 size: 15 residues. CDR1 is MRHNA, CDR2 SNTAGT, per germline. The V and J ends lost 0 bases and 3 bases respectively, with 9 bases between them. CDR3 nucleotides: TGTGCCAGCAGTGACTCGGGGGGTAACTACAATGAGCAGTTCTTC. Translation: CASSDSGGNYNEQFF.

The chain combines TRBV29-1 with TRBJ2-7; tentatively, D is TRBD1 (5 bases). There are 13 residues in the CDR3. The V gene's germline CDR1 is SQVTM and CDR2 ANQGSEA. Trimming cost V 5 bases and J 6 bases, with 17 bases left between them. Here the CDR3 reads CSVKTDLSSEQYF. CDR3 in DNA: TGCAGCGTTAAGACAGATCTTTCTAGCGAGCAGTACTTC.

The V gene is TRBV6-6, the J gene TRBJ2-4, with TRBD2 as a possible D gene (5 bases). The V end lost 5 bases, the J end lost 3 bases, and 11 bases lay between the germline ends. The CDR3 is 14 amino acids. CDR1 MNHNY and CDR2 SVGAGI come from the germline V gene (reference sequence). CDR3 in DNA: TGTGCCAGCAGTCACGTGGGAGTCAAAAACATTCAGTACTTC. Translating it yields CASSHVGVKNIQYF.

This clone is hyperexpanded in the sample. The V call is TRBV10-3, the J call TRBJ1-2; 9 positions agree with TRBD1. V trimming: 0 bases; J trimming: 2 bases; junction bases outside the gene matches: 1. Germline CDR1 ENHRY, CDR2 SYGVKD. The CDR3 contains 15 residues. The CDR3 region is CAISESTGGNYGYTF. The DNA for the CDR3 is TGTGCCATCAGTGAGTCGACAGGGGGAAACTATGGCTACACCTTC.

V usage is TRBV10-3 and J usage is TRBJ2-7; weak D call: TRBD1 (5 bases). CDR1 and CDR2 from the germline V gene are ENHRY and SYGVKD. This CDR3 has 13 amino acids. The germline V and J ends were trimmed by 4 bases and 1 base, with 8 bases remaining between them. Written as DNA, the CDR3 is TGTGCCATCAGTGTAGACAGATCCTACGAGCAGTACTTC. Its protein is CAISVDRSYEQYF.

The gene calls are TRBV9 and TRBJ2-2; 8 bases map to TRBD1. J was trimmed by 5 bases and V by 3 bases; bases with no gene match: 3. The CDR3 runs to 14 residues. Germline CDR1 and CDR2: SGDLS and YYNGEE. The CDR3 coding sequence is TGTGCCAGCAGCGACCGACAGGGGACCGGGGAGCTGTTTTTT. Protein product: CASSDRQGTGELFF.

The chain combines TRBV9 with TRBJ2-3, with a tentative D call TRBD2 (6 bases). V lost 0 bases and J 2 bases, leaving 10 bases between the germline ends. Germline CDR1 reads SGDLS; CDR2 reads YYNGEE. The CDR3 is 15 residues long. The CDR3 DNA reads TGTGCCAGCAGCGTAGCGGCGGGAAACACAGATACGCAGTATTTT. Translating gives CASSVAAGNTDTQYF.

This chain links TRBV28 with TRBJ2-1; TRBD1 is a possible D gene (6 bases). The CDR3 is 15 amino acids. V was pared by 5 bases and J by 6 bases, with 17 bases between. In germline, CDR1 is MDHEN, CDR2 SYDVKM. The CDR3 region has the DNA TGTGCCAGCAGTAAGCCCCACAGGGCCTTCAATGAGCAGTTCTTC. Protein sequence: CASSKPHRAFNEQFF.

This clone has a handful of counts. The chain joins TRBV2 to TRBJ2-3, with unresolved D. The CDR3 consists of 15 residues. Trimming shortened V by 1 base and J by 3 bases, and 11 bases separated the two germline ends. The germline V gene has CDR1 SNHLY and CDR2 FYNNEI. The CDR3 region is CASSEEVARTDTQYF. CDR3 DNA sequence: TGTGCCAGCAGTGAAGAAGTTGCTAGGACAGATACGCAGTATTTT.

In DNA form, the CDR3 reads TGTGCCAGCAGTTCTTCCTCCGGGACTCAGGGCGAGCAGTACTTC. This translates into CASSSSSGTQGEQYF. This chain uses TRBV28 with TRBJ2-7; tentative D call: TRBD2 (6 bases). CDR1 is MDHEN and CDR2 is SYDVKM in the germline V gene. The germline V and J ends were trimmed by 4 bases and 6 bases, with 19 bases remaining between them. This CDR3 has 15 amino acids.

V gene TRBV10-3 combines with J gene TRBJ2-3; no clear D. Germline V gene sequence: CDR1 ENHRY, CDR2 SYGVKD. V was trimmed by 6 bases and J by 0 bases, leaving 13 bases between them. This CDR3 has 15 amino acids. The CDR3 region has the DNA TGTGCCATCAGAGACACCGGATCAAGCACAGATACGCAGTATTTT. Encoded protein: CAIRDTGSSTDTQYF.

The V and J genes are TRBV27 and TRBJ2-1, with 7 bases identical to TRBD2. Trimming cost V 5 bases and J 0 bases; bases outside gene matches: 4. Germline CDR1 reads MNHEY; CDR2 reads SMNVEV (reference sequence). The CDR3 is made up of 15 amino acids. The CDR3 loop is CASSGSGASYNEQFF. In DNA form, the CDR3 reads TGTGCCAGCAGTGGCAGCGGGGCCTCCTACAATGAGCAGTTCTTC.

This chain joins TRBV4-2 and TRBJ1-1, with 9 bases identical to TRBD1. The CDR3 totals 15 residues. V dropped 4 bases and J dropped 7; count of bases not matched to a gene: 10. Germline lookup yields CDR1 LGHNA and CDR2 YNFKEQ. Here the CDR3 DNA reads TGTGCCAGCAGCCCGGGACAGGGTACCAGGATTGAAGCTTTCTTT. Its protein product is CASSPGQGTRIEAFF.